This T cell receptor beta chain was identified during a study of response to subunit inactivated influenza vaccine. TCRdb used MiXCR to reprocess the RT-PCR reads, holding one entry per CDR3 protein. Of roughly 190,000 distinct CDR3 sequences listed, about 12% are singletons. The same data also went into a second study, on T cells expressing NK-cell markers. As that study records: TCR beta cDNA was made by 5'RACE template switching with UMIs. Topping the CD3+CD56-NKG2C+ fraction as well were these clonotypes, in a few donors.

The sample here was CD8+ T cells sorted from PBMCs, taken 11 to 12 days after vaccination. This TCR was sampled from a man aged 50 to 60 who received an inactivated influenza vaccine.

The CDR3 protein is CASSYVRNNEQFF. CDR3 sequence (DNA): TGTGCCAGCAGTTACGTGAGGAACAATGAGCAGTTCTTC. The rearrangement uses TRBV6-5 and TRBJ2-1; D is unclear. The CDR3 covers 13 residues. Deletions cut 2 bases from V and 5 bases from J, with 7 bases between. Germline CDR1 and CDR2: MNHEY and SVGAGI.